These T cell receptor beta chains were read from a single sample in a study of shared clonotypes between healthy human individuals. Assay: immunoSEQ multiplex PCR; the TCRdb copy retains only in-frame clones and omits some. Found here are over 2 million clones, roughly 92% of them singletons; the top ten hold approximately 0.41%. Specimen: naive CD4+ T cells from PBMCs. Receptor source: a man aged 18-30 years in good health. Some clones in this sample may be carry-over from other donors' samples. Each CDR3 is given with its conserved first and last residue. Each record gives: CDR3 DNA, CDR3 protein, D gene, clone size, J gene, V gene. A D gene is named only where the DNA matches it firmly. Size is omitted from some rows. Given values are once, few, many or a class for expanded clones.

cdr3_nt: TGTGCCAGCAGTGACCAGGATGAAAAACTGTTTTTT
cdr3_aa: CASSDQDEKLFF
d_call: .
clone_size: .
j_call: TRBJ1-4
v_call: TRBV25-1

cdr3_nt: TGTGCCAGCAGCTTTACCCCGGGCTACGAGCAGTACTTC
cdr3_aa: CASSFTPGYEQYF
d_call: .
clone_size: .
j_call: TRBJ2-7
v_call: TRBV11-2

cdr3_nt: TGTGCCAGCAGCTCCCAGAAGACTAGCGGGAGTTCCGGGGAGCTGTTTTTT
cdr3_aa: CASSSQKTSGSSGELFF
d_call: TRBD2
clone_size: .
j_call: TRBJ2-2
v_call: TRBV7-2

cdr3_nt: TGTGCCAGCAGCTTAGGGTTAGCGGACTTACACTACGAGCAGTACTTC
cdr3_aa: CASSLGLADLHYEQYF
d_call: .
clone_size: .
j_call: TRBJ2-7
v_call: TRBV7-9

cdr3_nt: TGCGCCAGCAGCCCCCTGGGACAGGTTAATGAAAAACTGTTTTTT
cdr3_aa: CASSPLGQVNEKLFF
d_call: TRBD1
clone_size: .
j_call: TRBJ1-4
v_call: TRBV5-1

cdr3_nt: TGTGCCAGCAGCTTGCAGTTCGGACTAGCGGGAGCCAATGAGCAGTTCTTC
cdr3_aa: CASSLQFGLAGANEQFF
d_call: TRBD2
clone_size: .
j_call: TRBJ2-1
v_call: TRBV5-4

cdr3_nt: TGTGCCACCAGATCAACAGGGGCTGGGGCCAACGTCCTGACTTTC
cdr3_aa: CATRSTGAGANVLTF
d_call: TRBD1
clone_size: .
j_call: TRBJ2-6
v_call: TRBV15

cdr3_nt: TGTGCCAGCAGCTCTCTAGCGTCTGATACGCAGTATTTT
cdr3_aa: CASSSLASDTQYF
d_call: .
clone_size: .
j_call: TRBJ2-3
v_call: TRBV7-3

cdr3_nt: TGTGCCAGCTCACGTTCGGGACAGGGGTTATATGGCTACACCTTC
cdr3_aa: CASSRSGQGLYGYTF
d_call: TRBD1
clone_size: .
j_call: TRBJ1-2
v_call: TRBV18

cdr3_nt: TGTGCCAGCACCTCCAGGGGGCTTGAAGCTTTCTTT
cdr3_aa: CASTSRGLEAFF
d_call: TRBD1
clone_size: .
j_call: TRBJ1-1
v_call: TRBV5-4

cdr3_nt: TGTGCCAGCAGCTTGGGTTTGCAGGGAGGAAACACCATATATTTT
cdr3_aa: CASSLGLQGGNTIYF
d_call: .
clone_size: .
j_call: TRBJ1-3
v_call: TRBV5-4

cdr3_nt: TGTGCCAGCAGCTTAGGACAGGGGGTCGGAGACACCATATATTTT
cdr3_aa: CASSLGQGVGDTIYF
d_call: TRBD1
clone_size: .
j_call: TRBJ1-3
v_call: TRBV7-9

cdr3_nt: TGCGCCAGCAGCCAAGAATCTTTTGGTAGTGGACTCAGGGGTGGCTACACCTTC
cdr3_aa: CASSQESFGSGLRGGYTF
d_call: .
clone_size: .
j_call: TRBJ1-2
v_call: TRBV4-1

cdr3_nt: TGTGCCAGCAGCACGTTAGCGGGGGCGGGCACCGGGGAGCTGTTTTTT
cdr3_aa: CASSTLAGAGTGELFF
d_call: TRBD2
clone_size: .
j_call: TRBJ2-2
v_call: TRBV7-3

cdr3_nt: TGTGCCAGCAGTTACTCAGGCGGACCAGGTCAGCCCCAGCATTTT
cdr3_aa: CASSYSGGPGQPQHF
d_call: .
clone_size: .
j_call: TRBJ1-5
v_call: TRBV6-5

cdr3_nt: TGTGCCAGCAAACCTCCGGGACAGGGCAGGTCCGGGGAGCTGTTTTTT
cdr3_aa: CASKPPGQGRSGELFF
d_call: TRBD1
clone_size: .
j_call: TRBJ2-2
v_call: TRBV7-2

cdr3_nt: TGTGCCAGCTCACCCGGAGTACAAGAGACCCAGTACTTC
cdr3_aa: CASSPGVQETQYF
d_call: .
clone_size: .
j_call: TRBJ2-5
v_call: TRBV18

cdr3_nt: TGTGCCAGCACCAATAGACTCGAAGCTTTCTTT
cdr3_aa: CASTNRLEAFF
d_call: .
clone_size: few
j_call: TRBJ1-1
v_call: TRBV28

cdr3_nt: TGTGCCAGCAGCCCGCGGGGACAGGGAAACTATGGCTACACCTTC
cdr3_aa: CASSPRGQGNYGYTF
d_call: TRBD1
clone_size: .
j_call: TRBJ1-2
v_call: TRBV11-1

cdr3_nt: TGTGCCAGCAGTTTAGCCAGGGATCGTGGCTACACCTTC
cdr3_aa: CASSLARDRGYTF
d_call: .
clone_size: .
j_call: TRBJ1-2
v_call: TRBV28

cdr3_nt: TGTGCCAGCATCCTCTCAGGGACATCTAGCACAGATACGCAGTATTTT
cdr3_aa: CASILSGTSSTDTQYF
d_call: .
clone_size: .
j_call: TRBJ2-3
v_call: TRBV28

cdr3_nt: TGTGCCAGCAGCCGAGGGGATCGCGCTGAAGCTTTCTTT
cdr3_aa: CASSRGDRAEAFF
d_call: .
clone_size: .
j_call: TRBJ1-1
v_call: TRBV5-5

cdr3_nt: TGCGCCAGCACACGACTGATGAACACCGGGGAGCTGTTTTTT
cdr3_aa: CASTRLMNTGELFF
d_call: .
clone_size: once
j_call: TRBJ2-2
v_call: TRBV5-1

cdr3_nt: TGTGCCAGCAGTCCCAGGAACCCCCTTTATAGCAATCAGCCCCAGCATTTT
cdr3_aa: CASSPRNPLYSNQPQHF
d_call: .
clone_size: once
j_call: TRBJ1-5
v_call: TRBV27

cdr3_nt: TGTGCCAGCTCACCACAGGGTCTGGCGGGAGGAAGCACAGATACGCAGTATTTT
cdr3_aa: CASSPQGLAGGSTDTQYF
d_call: TRBD2
clone_size: .
j_call: TRBJ2-3
v_call: TRBV18

cdr3_nt: TGTGCCAGCACCGATAATTGGGGGCAGCGGGACGTCACAGATACGCAGTATTTT
cdr3_aa: CASTDNWGQRDVTDTQYF
d_call: .
clone_size: .
j_call: TRBJ2-3
v_call: TRBV28

cdr3_nt: TGTGCCAGCAGCTTAGGTTATGGTGAAGCTTTCTTT
cdr3_aa: CASSLGYGEAFF
d_call: .
clone_size: .
j_call: TRBJ1-1
v_call: TRBV11-3

cdr3_nt: TGTGCCAGCAGCTGGAAAAACACAGATACGCAGTATTTT
cdr3_aa: CASSWKNTDTQYF
d_call: .
clone_size: .
j_call: TRBJ2-3
v_call: TRBV7-2

cdr3_nt: TGTTACCAGGGGGGGAAAGTTAACAATGAGCAGTTCTTC
cdr3_aa: CYQGGKVNNEQFF
d_call: .
clone_size: .
j_call: TRBJ2-1
v_call: TRBV30

cdr3_nt: TGTGCCAGCTCACCATATCGGACGGGGAACACCGGGGAGCTGTTTTTT
cdr3_aa: CASSPYRTGNTGELFF
d_call: .
clone_size: .
j_call: TRBJ2-2
v_call: TRBV18

cdr3_nt: TGTGCCAGCAGTGAAGCTTCCGGGAGAGAGACCCAGTACTTC
cdr3_aa: CASSEASGRETQYF
d_call: .
clone_size: .
j_call: TRBJ2-5
v_call: TRBV2